The T cell receptor (beta chain) under discussion was sequenced for a study of blood T cell repertoires in COVID-19. About the research overall: Acute and convalescent COVID-19 samples came from the United States, Italy and Spain.

This clone was detected only once. Authors' analysis steps: For nucleated cells, counts were estimated from reference gene primer amplification. Libraries were prepared by immunoSEQ multiplex PCR; TCRdb keeps only in-frame clonotypes and omits some of them. The DNA gave D and trimming, while V, J and clone size come from that table. The table has some 150,000 clones, more than 80% seen once; the top ten hold approximately 2.8%. The CDR3 length is 11 residues. Trimming pared 8 bases from V and 10 bases from J, leaving 15 bases between. Germline V gives CDR1 SQVTM, CDR2 ANQGSEA. This chain connects TRBV29-1 to TRBJ2-1; TRBD2 is a possible D gene (6 bases). The source material was peripheral blood. This TCR came from an older woman with active COVID-19. CDR3 nucleotide sequence: TGCAGCCCCAGGTGGGGAGGCGAGCAGTTCTTC. Its translation: CSPRWGGEQFF.